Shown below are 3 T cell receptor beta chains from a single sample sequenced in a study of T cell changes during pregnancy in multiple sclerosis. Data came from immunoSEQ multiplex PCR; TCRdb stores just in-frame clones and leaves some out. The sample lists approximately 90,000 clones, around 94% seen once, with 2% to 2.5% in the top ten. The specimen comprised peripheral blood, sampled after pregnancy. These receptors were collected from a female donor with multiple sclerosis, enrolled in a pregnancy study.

The CDR3 sequence: CATSRVPGNDYGYTF. DNA for the CDR3: TGTGCCACCAGCAGAGTGCCAGGGAACGACTATGGCTACACCTTC. The chain carries TRBV15 and TRBJ1-2, with D tentatively TRBD1 (5 bases). The CDR3 runs 15 residues. Germline lookup yields CDR1 LNHNV and CDR2 YYDKDF (reference sequence). V lost 1 base, J lost 3 bases, and 12 bases lay in between.

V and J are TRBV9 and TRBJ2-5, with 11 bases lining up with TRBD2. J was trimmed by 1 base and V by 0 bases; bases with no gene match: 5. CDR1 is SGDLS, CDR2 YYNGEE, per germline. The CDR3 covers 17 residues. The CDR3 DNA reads TGTGCCAGCAGCGTAGGACTAGCGGGGCCAACCCAAGAGACCCAGTACTTC. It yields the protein CASSVGLAGPTQETQYF. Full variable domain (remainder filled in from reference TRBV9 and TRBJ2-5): DSGVTQTPKHLITATGQRVTLRCSPRSGDLSVYWYQQSLDQGLQFLIQYYNGEERAKGNILERFSAQQFPDLHSELNLSSLELGDSALYFCASSVGLAGPTQETQYFGPGTRLLVL.

DNA for the CDR3: TGTGCCAGCTCGGGGGAGACAGGGAGGCCTAATGAAAAACTGTTTTTT. Translating it yields CASSGETGRPNEKLFF. The chain combines TRBV7-9 with TRBJ1-4, with TRBD1 identical over 7 bases. The CDR3 length is 16 residues. Per the germline V gene, CDR1 is SEHNR and CDR2 is FQNEAQ (reference sequence). V gave up 8 bases and J gave up 3 bases; unmatched junction bases: 12.